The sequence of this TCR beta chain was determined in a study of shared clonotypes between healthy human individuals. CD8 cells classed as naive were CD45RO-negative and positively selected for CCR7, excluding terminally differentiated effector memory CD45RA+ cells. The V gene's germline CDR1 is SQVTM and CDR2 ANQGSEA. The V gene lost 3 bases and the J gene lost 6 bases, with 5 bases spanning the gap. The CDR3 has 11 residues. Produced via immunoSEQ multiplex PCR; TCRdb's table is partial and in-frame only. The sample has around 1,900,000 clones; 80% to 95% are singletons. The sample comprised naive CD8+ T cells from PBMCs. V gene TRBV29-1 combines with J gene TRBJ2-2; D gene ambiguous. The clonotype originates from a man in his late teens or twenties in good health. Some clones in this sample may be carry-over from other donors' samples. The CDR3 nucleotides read TGCAGCGTTGAGATATCCGGGGAGCTGTTTTTT. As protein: CSVEISGELFF.